A selection of T cell receptor beta chains follows, all from one sample in a study of sequential checkpoint blockade in melanoma. Assay: immunoSEQ multiplex PCR; the TCRdb copy retains only in-frame clones and omits some. The data hold around 13,000 clones, with about 80% observed a single time. The sample was CD8+ T cells sorted from blood (inferred from file names), taken from a patient given nivolumab and ipilimumab in sequence. These receptors were obtained from a human donor with melanoma. Both conserved end residues are part of each CDR3. D genes are given only for firm matches. Clone size appears in some rows only: once, few, many, or a class for an expanded clone.

size: .
V: TRBV28
D: TRBD1
J: TRBJ1-2
length: 16
CDR3: CASSLTGTGVGHGYTF
DNA: TGTGCCAGCAGTTTGACCGGGACAGGGGTTGGTCATGGCTACACCTTC

size: .
V: TRBV9
D: .
J: TRBJ2-1
length: 15
CDR3: CASSVSGASYNEQFF
DNA: TGTGCCAGCAGCGTATCAGGGGCCTCCTACAATGAGCAGTTCTTC

size: .
V: TRBV11-2
D: .
J: TRBJ1-1
length: 12
CDR3: CASSLYRENAFF
DNA: TGTGCCAGCAGCTTATACCGGGAGAATGCTTTCTTT

size: .
V: TRBV25-1
D: TRBD2
J: TRBJ2-2
length: 18
CDR3: CASSEWDYQTYNTGELFF
DNA: TGTGCCAGCAGTGAATGGGACTACCAGACGTATAACACCGGGGAGCTGTTTTTT

size: few
V: TRBV4-2
D: .
J: TRBJ2-7
length: 13
CDR3: CASSHGSVYEQYF
DNA: TGTGCCAGCAGCCACGGGTCAGTATACGAGCAGTACTTC

size: .
V: TRBV30
D: TRBD1
J: TRBJ1-6
length: 14
CDR3: CAWSVGQGYSPLHF
DNA: TGTGCCTGGAGTGTCGGACAGGGATATTCACCCCTCCACTTT

size: .
V: TRBV5-4
D: TRBD2
J: TRBJ2-1
length: 14
CDR3: CASSLEAGVNEQFF
DNA: TGTGCCAGCAGCTTGGAAGCGGGAGTCAATGAGCAGTTCTTC

size: medium-sized
V: TRBV4-2
D: TRBD1
J: TRBJ1-2
length: 16
CDR3: CASSQDLGQDFYGYTF
DNA: TGTGCCAGCAGCCAAGATTTGGGACAGGACTTCTATGGCTACACCTTC

size: .
V: TRBV7-8
D: TRBD1
J: TRBJ2-7
length: 15
CDR3: CASSSTGTGAYEQYF
DNA: TGTGCCAGCAGCTCCACCGGGACAGGGGCCTACGAGCAGTACTTC

size: .
V: TRBV30
D: TRBD2
J: TRBJ2-1
length: 15
CDR3: CASSTGTTPYNEQFF
DNA: TGTGCCAGTTCCACCGGGACTACACCATACAATGAGCAGTTCTTC

size: medium-sized
V: TRBV4-3
D: .
J: TRBJ2-7
length: 14
CDR3: CASSQDMTGSLLYF
DNA: TGCGCCAGCAGCCAAGATATGACTGGTAGCCTTCTGTACTTC

size: .
V: TRBV18
D: TRBD2
J: TRBJ2-2
length: 20
CDR3: CASSPPNPASGRVNTGELFF
DNA: TGTGCCAGCTCACCACCTAATCCCGCTAGCGGGAGAGTCAACACCGGGGAGCTGTTTTTT

size: .
V: TRBV19
D: TRBD1
J: TRBJ1-5
length: 15
CDR3: CASSIVGTGGSPQHF
DNA: TGTGCCAGTAGTATAGTCGGGACAGGGGGCTCGCCCCAGCATTTT

size: .
V: TRBV18
D: .
J: TRBJ2-2
length: 17
CDR3: CASSPPSPGLTTGELFF
DNA: TGTGCCAGCTCACCACCCTCACCGGGACTCACCACCGGGGAGCTGTTTTTT

size: .
V: TRBV29-1
D: .
J: TRBJ2-7
length: 13
CDR3: CSVEEASAYEQYF
DNA: TGCAGCGTTGAAGAGGCTAGCGCGTACGAGCAGTACTTC

size: .
V: TRBV5-4
D: TRBD1
J: TRBJ2-5
length: 15
CDR3: CASSTPGQRQETQYF
DNA: TGTGCCAGCAGCACCCCGGGACAGCGACAAGAGACCCAGTACTTC

size: .
V: TRBV27
D: TRBD2
J: TRBJ2-1
length: 14
CDR3: CASSSGLASNEQFF
DNA: TGTGCCAGCAGTTCGGGACTAGCGTCTAATGAGCAGTTCTTC

size: .
V: TRBV27
D: TRBD2
J: TRBJ2-4
length: 14
CDR3: CASSFSGRGNIQYF
DNA: TGTGCCAGCAGTTTTAGCGGGAGAGGCAACATTCAGTACTTC

size: .
V: TRBV28
D: TRBD1
J: TRBJ2-7
length: 15
CDR3: CASSSGTGRYYEQYF
DNA: TGTGCCAGCAGTTCCGGGACAGGGCGCTACTACGAGCAGTACTTC

size: .
V: TRBV19
D: .
J: TRBJ2-7
length: 12
CDR3: CASSIQGYEQYF
DNA: TGTGCCAGTAGTATCCAGGGGTACGAGCAGTACTTC

size: .
V: TRBV7-9
D: .
J: TRBJ1-2
length: 15
CDR3: CASSNTGDTNYGYTF
DNA: TGTGCCAGCAGCAATACAGGCGACACTAACTATGGCTACACCTTC

size: .
V: TRBV30
D: TRBD1
J: TRBJ1-1
length: 14
CDR3: CAWSETTGEAEAFF
DNA: TGTGCCTGGAGCGAAACTACAGGGGAGGCTGAAGCTTTCTTT

size: .
V: TRBV5-1
D: .
J: TRBJ2-5
length: 16
CDR3: CASSQPAAGPQETQYF
DNA: TGCGCCAGCAGCCAACCGGCGGCAGGGCCCCAAGAGACCCAGTACTTC

size: .
V: TRBV5-1
D: TRBD1
J: TRBJ2-7
length: 15
CDR3: CASSFSQGGYHEQYF
DNA: TGCGCCAGCAGCTTTTCACAGGGGGGCTACCACGAGCAGTACTTC

size: .
V: TRBV30
D: TRBD1
J: TRBJ2-7
length: 15
CDR3: CAWGQGEYLPYEQYF
DNA: TGTGCCTGGGGACAGGGGGAATATCTTCCCTACGAGCAGTACTTC

size: .
V: TRBV9
D: TRBD1
J: TRBJ2-5
length: 13
CDR3: CASSGQGKETQYF
DNA: TGTGCCAGCAGTGGACAGGGTAAAGAGACCCAGTACTTC

size: .
V: TRBV5-6
D: .
J: TRBJ2-7
length: 13
CDR3: CASSSDYIYEQYF
DNA: TGTGCCAGCAGCTCCGACTATATCTACGAGCAGTACTTC

size: .
V: TRBV6-5
D: .
J: TRBJ2-2
length: 16
CDR3: CASSYGDWMNTGELFF
DNA: TGTGCCAGCAGTTACGGGGACTGGATGAACACCGGGGAGCTGTTTTTT

size: once
V: TRBV6-5
D: .
J: TRBJ1-5
length: 14
CDR3: CASRPQGSNQPQHF
DNA: TGTGCCAGCAGACCCCAGGGAAGCAATCAGCCCCAGCATTTT

size: .
V: TRBV5-6
D: .
J: TRBJ1-4
length: 14
CDR3: CASSLGATNEKLFF
DNA: TGTGCCAGCAGCTTGGGAGCAACTAATGAAAAACTGTTTTTT

size: few
V: TRBV7-9
D: TRBD1
J: TRBJ2-7
length: 17
CDR3: CASSSNRGTVATYEQYF
DNA: TGTGCCAGCAGCTCCAATCGAGGGACAGTGGCTACCTACGAGCAGTACTTC

size: once
V: TRBV5-5
D: TRBD2
J: TRBJ2-3
length: 15
CDR3: CASSLPGLGADTQYF
DNA: TGTGCCAGCAGCTTACCGGGACTAGGGGCAGATACGCAGTATTTT

size: .
V: TRBV5-4
D: TRBD1
J: TRBJ1-2
length: 14
CDR3: CASSLSGTGNGYTF
DNA: TGTGCCAGCAGCTTGTCGGGGACAGGGAACGGCTACACCTTC

size: .
V: TRBV27
D: TRBD1
J: TRBJ2-7
length: 16
CDR3: CASSPSTGTGNYEQYF
DNA: TGTGCCAGCAGTCCCTCAACCGGGACAGGGAACTACGAGCAGTACTTC

size: .
V: TRBV30
D: TRBD1
J: TRBJ1-1
length: 13
CDR3: CAWDRVKNTEAFF
DNA: TGTGCCTGGGACAGGGTAAAGAACACTGAAGCTTTCTTT

size: .
V: TRBV7-9
D: .
J: TRBJ1-6
length: 17
CDR3: CASSSTAGSSYNSPLHF
DNA: TGTGCCAGCAGCTCCACGGCGGGGAGCTCCTATAATTCACCCCTCCACTTT

size: .
V: TRBV4-3
D: TRBD2
J: TRBJ2-1
length: 18
CDR3: CASGREYVTGSGYNEQFF
DNA: TGCGCCAGCGGGAGGGAATACGTGACGGGTTCTGGGTACAATGAGCAGTTCTTC

size: .
V: TRBV6-6
D: .
J: TRBJ1-2
length: 14
CDR3: CASSFNRVAYGYTF
DNA: TGTGCCAGCAGTTTTAACAGGGTCGCCTATGGCTACACCTTC

size: few
V: TRBV6-1
D: TRBD1
J: TRBJ2-7
length: 14
CDR3: CASSTGTGGSEQYF
DNA: TGTGCCAGCAGCACCGGGACAGGGGGGTCCGAGCAGTACTTC

size: .
V: TRBV7-8
D: TRBD2
J: TRBJ2-7
length: 13
CDR3: CASSLVPAGEQYF
DNA: TGTGCCAGCAGCTTAGTTCCAGCGGGGGAGCAGTACTTC

size: few
V: TRBV7-9
D: .
J: TRBJ2-5
length: 14
CDR3: CASRREGFQETQYF
DNA: TGTGCCAGCAGGCGGGAAGGGTTTCAAGAGACCCAGTACTTC

size: .
V: TRBV9
D: .
J: TRBJ1-2
length: 13
CDR3: CASSVDSNYGYTF
DNA: TGTGCCAGCAGCGTAGACAGTAACTATGGCTACACCTTC

size: .
V: TRBV27
D: .
J: TRBJ1-4
length: 14
CDR3: CASSLGGVFEKLFF
DNA: TGTGCCAGCAGTTTGGGGGGTGTGTTTGAAAAACTGTTTTTT

size: once
V: TRBV30
D: .
J: TRBJ1-2
length: 14
CDR3: CAWSGQEGVYGYTF
DNA: TGTGCCTGGAGTGGACAGGAAGGAGTCTATGGCTACACCTTC

size: .
V: TRBV13
D: .
J: TRBJ1-1
length: 12
CDR3: CASSLPVTEAFF
DNA: TGTGCCAGCAGCTTACCAGTCACTGAAGCTTTCTTT

size: .
V: TRBV9
D: .
J: TRBJ2-2
length: 14
CDR3: CASSAETRAGELFF
DNA: TGTGCCAGCAGCGCCGAGACTAGGGCCGGGGAGCTGTTTTTT

size: .
V: TRBV4-2
D: TRBD2
J: TRBJ2-1
length: 16
CDR3: CASSRSGGETYNEQFF
DNA: TGTGCCAGCAGCCGGAGCGGGGGGGAGACCTACAATGAGCAGTTCTTC

size: .
V: TRBV2
D: TRBD1
J: TRBJ2-7
length: 16
CDR3: CASRNEPDRGSYEQYF
DNA: TGTGCCAGCAGAAATGAGCCGGACAGGGGGTCCTACGAGCAGTACTTC

size: .
V: TRBV2
D: TRBD1
J: TRBJ1-5
length: 15
CDR3: CASSDYGQGSQPQHF
DNA: TGTGCCAGCAGTGATTATGGACAGGGATCTCAGCCCCAGCATTTT

size: few
V: TRBV7-8
D: TRBD2
J: TRBJ2-1
length: 16
CDR3: CASSDLGLAGHNEQFF
DNA: TGTGCCAGCAGTGATCTGGGACTAGCGGGACACAATGAGCAGTTCTTC

size: .
V: TRBV11-3
D: TRBD1
J: TRBJ2-7
length: 14
CDR3: CASSSPGQSDEQYF
DNA: TGTGCCAGCAGCTCCCCGGGACAGTCTGACGAGCAGTACTTC

size: .
V: TRBV27
D: .
J: TRBJ2-5
length: 15
CDR3: CASSPVQGSSETQYF
DNA: TGTGCCAGCAGTCCGGTCCAGGGATCATCAGAGACCCAGTACTTC

size: .
V: TRBV13
D: TRBD2
J: TRBJ2-3
length: 19
CDR3: CASSLGSVGSGGFTDTQYF
DNA: TGTGCCAGCAGCTTAGGTTCGGTGGGTAGCGGGGGGTTCACAGATACGCAGTATTTT

size: .
V: TRBV7-9
D: .
J: TRBJ2-7
length: 13
CDR3: CASSPVVAYEQYF
DNA: TGTGCCAGCAGCCCGGTGGTGGCCTACGAGCAGTACTTC

size: .
V: TRBV9
D: TRBD1
J: TRBJ1-2
length: 16
CDR3: CASSTSTGGRNYGYTF
DNA: TGTGCCAGCAGCACTAGTACAGGGGGCCGGAACTATGGCTACACCTTC

size: once
V: TRBV27
D: TRBD1
J: TRBJ2-7
length: 13
CDR3: CASSFRDSDEQYF
DNA: TGTGCCAGCAGTTTTCGGGACAGTGACGAGCAGTACTTC

size: .
V: TRBV19
D: .
J: TRBJ2-7
length: 16
CDR3: CASSILPAPRGSEQYF
DNA: TGTGCCAGTAGTATACTTCCAGCCCCCCGGGGAAGCGAGCAGTACTTC